This TCR beta chain stems from a study of cytomegalovirus exposure and HLA in healthy donors. Overall study results and limits: When the data were analyzed later, several of the most significant clusters appeared to be linked to common viral pathogens. Roughly uniform sequencing depth across donors was assumed, possibly incorrectly. The number of N-insertions in an Asian-associated ancestry cluster was reportedly below the approximately 700-donor mean in a later analysis. In the analysis, some V segments, TRBV6-2 and TRBV6-3 included, were excluded as indistinguishable.

V was clipped by 4 bases and J by 1 base; unmatched bases: 5. This CDR3 region has 16 residues. The V gene's germline CDR1 is SGHKS and CDR2 YYEKEE (reference sequence). Concerning this clone: Its antigen remains unknown.

Researchers ran the PCR with 60 Vbeta and 13 Jbeta primers. Profiled with immunoSEQ multiplex PCR; TCRdb holds only in-frame clones, not every one. The sample includes about 140,000 clones, around three quarters of them seen just once. The chain couples TRBV5-5 to TRBJ2-6; 7 bases are shared with TRBD1. Sequencing input: PBMCs. The origin of this receptor is a young man in good health. CDR3 nucleotide sequence: TGTGCCAGCAGCCGCACCAGGGGGTCTGGGGCCAACGTCCTGACTTTC. Amino acid sequence: CASSRTRGSGANVLTF.